This record covers a single TCR beta chain. No antigen is known for it. The V gene's germline CDR1 is MNHEY and CDR2 SVGAGI. The CDR3 is made up of 15 amino acids. V was clipped by 0 bases and J by 9 bases, with 12 bases between them. Peripheral blood genomic DNA, not sorted cells or RNA, was the template. Multiplex touch-down PCR with TRB-A/B primers amplified rearranged V-D-J TRB sequences. In TCRdb, the multiplex PCR reads were re-called with MiXCR into one record per CDR3 protein. The sample has over 6,000 distinct CDR3 sequences; around two fifths are singletons. The data stem from a study of T cell repertoires in aging, cancer and after chemotherapy. Background on the study: Six age groups, ranging from 30 or younger to 70 or older, included the donors. Clear clonal overlap appeared across healthy donor samples taken over several months to years.

Study results and caveats: These repertoire data do not allow conclusions about immunological memory after chemotherapy. Compared with age-matched healthy donors, untreated hematological or solid cancer patients showed higher blood TCR clonality.

The chain links TRBV6-5 to TRBJ2-6; possibly TRBD1 or TRBD2 for D (7 bases each). The receptor was isolated from a human donor in good health. The sample comprised blood. CDR3 in DNA: TGTGCCAGCAGTTACTCAGGGGGGGACAGCAACGTCCTGACTTTC. This codes for CASSYSGGDSNVLTF.